This T cell receptor (beta chain) stems from a study of blood T cell repertoires in COVID-19. Study-level information: COVID-19 samples, acute and convalescent, were from the United States, Italy and Spain. Nucleic acid was either cDNA or gDNA, and it came from T cells, B-cell-depleted T cells, or PBMCs.

Original processing notes: By means of reference gene primer amplification, nucleated cell counts were estimated. Repertoires were generated with immunoSEQ multiplex PCR, while TCRdb's copy carries only in-frame clones and drops some. V and J calls and clone size come straight from that table; D and trimming were deduced from the DNA. The sample has about 170,000 clones; 85% are singletons. Germline-derived CDR1 and CDR2 are SGHTA and FQGNSA. The CDR3 consists of 14 residues. Trimming cost V 1 base and J 2 bases, with 7 bases left between them. The clonotype was recovered from a human donor with acute or convalescent COVID-19. The donor label of this sample is uncertain. The chain recombines TRBV7-2 with TRBJ2-3; D is undetermined. Sequenced sample: peripheral blood. CDR3 DNA sequence: TGTGCCAGCAGCTTAGGAGGTCCCACAGATACGCAGTATTTT. This encodes CASSLGGPTDTQYF.